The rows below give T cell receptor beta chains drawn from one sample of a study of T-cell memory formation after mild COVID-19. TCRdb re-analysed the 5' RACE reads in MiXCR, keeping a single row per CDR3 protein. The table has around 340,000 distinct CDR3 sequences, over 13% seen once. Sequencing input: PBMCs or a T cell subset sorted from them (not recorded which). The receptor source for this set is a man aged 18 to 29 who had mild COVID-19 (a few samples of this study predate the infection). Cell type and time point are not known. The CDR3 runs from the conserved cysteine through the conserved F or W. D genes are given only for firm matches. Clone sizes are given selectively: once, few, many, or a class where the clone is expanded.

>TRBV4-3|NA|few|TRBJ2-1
TGCGCCAGCGGAGAGGGGACGAGCTCCTACAATGAGCAGTTCTTC
CASGEGTSSYNEQFF
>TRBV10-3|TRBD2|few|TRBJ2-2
TGTGCCATCAGTGAAGGCGGCGGGGGCACCGGGGAGCTGTTTTTT
CAISEGGGGTGELFF
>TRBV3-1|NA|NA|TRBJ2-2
TGTGCCAGCAGCCAAGTTACGGACAGCAGGACCGGGGAGCTGTTTTTT
CASSQVTDSRTGELFF
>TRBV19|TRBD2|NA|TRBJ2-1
TGTGCCAGTAGTATTGTCGGCGGGGGACTGAATGAGCAGTTCTTC
CASSIVGGGLNEQFF
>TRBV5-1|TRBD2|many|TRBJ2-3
TGCGCCAGCATCCCCAGCGGGGCAGATACGCAGTATTTT
CASIPSGADTQYF
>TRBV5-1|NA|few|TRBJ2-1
TGCGCCAGCAGCTTGGGGGACGTTGATGGTGAGCAGTTCTTC
CASSLGDVDGEQFF
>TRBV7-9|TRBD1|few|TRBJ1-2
TGTGCCAGCAGCTCGAGGACAGGGAGGGAGTATGGCTACACCTTC
CASSSRTGREYGYTF
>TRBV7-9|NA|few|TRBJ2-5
TGTGCCAGCAGCACCCTCGGGGGTTGGGAGACCCAGTACTTC
CASSTLGGWETQYF
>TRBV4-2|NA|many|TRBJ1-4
TGTGCCAGCAGCCAAAGTTTTGGGGCCTACCCACTCAGACTGTTTTTT
CASSQSFGAYPLRLFF
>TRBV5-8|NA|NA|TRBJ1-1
TGTGCCAGCAGCTGGGGGGTCACAGGTCGGACTGAAGCTTTCTTT
CASSWGVTGRTEAFF
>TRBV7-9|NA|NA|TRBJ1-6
TGTGCCAGCGGGGGGGCGGATTCACCCCTCCACTTT
CASGGADSPLHF
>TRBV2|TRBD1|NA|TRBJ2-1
TGTGCCAGCATCCGGGACAGGGATTACAATGAGCAGTTCTTC
CASIRDRDYNEQFF
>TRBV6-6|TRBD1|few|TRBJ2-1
TGTGCCAGCAGTTACCCGGGACAGGGGGGGGACAATGAGCAGTTCTTC
CASSYPGQGGDNEQFF
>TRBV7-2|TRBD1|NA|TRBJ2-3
TGTGCCAGCAGCACTAAGACCGGGACAGGGCCCGATACGCAGTATTTT
CASSTKTGTGPDTQYF
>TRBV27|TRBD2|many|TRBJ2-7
TGTGCCAGCAGCCTTGGGACTAGCGGGGTGTACGAGCAGTACTTC
CASSLGTSGVYEQYF